This T cell receptor beta chain originates from a study of T cell repertoires in cytomegalovirus infection. Study at large: CMV infection together with matching HLA type was indicated by public TCR beta signatures.

V gave up 5 bases and J gave up 6 bases, with 15 bases separating them. The CDR3 sequence is 14 residues long. Germline CDR1 SGDLS, CDR2 YYNGEE. In the case of this clonotype: Its antigen is currently unknown.

Points from the study as a whole: Dominating the ex vivo response were HLA-C-restricted CMV-specific TCR beta clonotypes.

TCRdb processed the reads anew with MiXCR; each CDR3 protein has one entry. The sample yields 180,000 or so distinct CDR3 sequences, approximately 18% seen once. The material sequenced was CD8+ T cells from PBMCs. The chain couples TRBV9 to TRBJ2-1; the D gene is possibly TRBD1 (7 bases). The TCR comes from a human donor in good health (CMV status not recorded). Some clones in this sample may be carry-over from other donors' samples. The CDR3 bases are TGTGCCAGCAGTCCGGAGGGGGCGATCAATGAGCAGTTCTTC. Translating gives CASSPEGAINEQFF. The variable domain in full, with the rest retrieved from reference TRBV9 and TRBJ2-1, is DSGVTQTPKHLITATGQRVTLRCSPRSGDLSVYWYQQSLDQGLQFLIQYYNGEERAKGNILERFSAQQFPDLHSELNLSSLELGDSALYFCASSPEGAINEQFFGPGTRLTVL.